This TCR beta chain emerged from a study of T-cell memory formation after mild COVID-19. Using its own MiXCR run on the 5' RACE reads, TCRdb lists one record per CDR3 protein. The data hold about 430,000 distinct CDR3 sequences, with 20% to 30% observed a single time. Trimming pared 3 bases from V and 5 bases from J, leaving 20 bases between. The CDR3 runs to 16 residues. In germline, CDR1 is SGDLS, CDR2 YYNGEE. This TCR derives from an adult woman who had mild COVID-19 (a few samples of this study predate the infection). Cell type and time point are not known. Sequencing was carried out using PBMCs or a T cell subset sorted from them (not recorded which). The rearrangement joins TRBV9 to TRBJ2-5, with a possible D match to TRBD2 (8 bases). DNA for the CDR3: TGTGCCAGCAGCGACAAGGGGGCGGGAGGCAGGGAGACCCAGTACTTC. This codes for CASSDKGAGGRETQYF.